The T cell receptor beta chain described here comes from a study of PD-1 blockade in classical Hodgkin lymphoma. Study results and limitations: Excluded were patients who started nivolumab under 1 year after ASCT, a group that had lower diversity. Lower baseline TCR diversity was reported for newly diagnosed patients than for healthy donors. Those achieving complete response showed baseline diversity like newly diagnosed patients.

Using immunoSEQ multiplex PCR, the repertoire was profiled, and TCRdb retains in-frame clones only, with some absent. The sample consists of 15,000 to 25,000 clones, approximately 82% of them appearing once. This sample's time point: cycle 4 day 1 (C4D1), after 5 to 7 weeks of nivolumab. The patients all showed relapse after autologous stem cell transplantation, while their brentuximab vedotin exposure varied. Magnetic negative selection served to purify CD4+ T cells out of PBMCs that had been thawed. Germline V gives CDR1 SGHTA, CDR2 FQGNSA. V lost 1 base and J 6 bases, leaving 4 bases between the germline ends. The CDR3 sequence is 11 residues long. To note about this clone: Its specificity is not known.

Source: CD4+ T cells from blood, taken before the fourth cycle of nivolumab. The receptor was isolated from a human donor with classical Hodgkin lymphoma. The chain couples TRBV7-2 to TRBJ2-7, with no clear D. CDR3 sequence (DNA): TGTGCCAGCAGCTTAGAGGTCGAGCAGTACTTC. Its protein product is CASSLEVEQYF.